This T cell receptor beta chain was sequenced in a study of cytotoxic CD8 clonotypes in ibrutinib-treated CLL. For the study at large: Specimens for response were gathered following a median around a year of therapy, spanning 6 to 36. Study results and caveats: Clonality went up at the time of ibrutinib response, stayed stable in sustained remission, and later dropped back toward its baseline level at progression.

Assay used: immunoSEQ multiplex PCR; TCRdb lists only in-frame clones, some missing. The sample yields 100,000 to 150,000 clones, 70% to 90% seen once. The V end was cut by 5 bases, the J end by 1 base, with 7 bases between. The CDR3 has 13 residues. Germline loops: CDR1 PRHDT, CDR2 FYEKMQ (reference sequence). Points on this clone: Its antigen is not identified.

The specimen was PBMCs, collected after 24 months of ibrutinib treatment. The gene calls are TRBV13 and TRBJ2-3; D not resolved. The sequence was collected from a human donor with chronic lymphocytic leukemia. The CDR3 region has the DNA TGTGCCAGCAGCGTTCTAGGCACAGATACGCAGTATTTT. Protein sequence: CASSVLGTDTQYF. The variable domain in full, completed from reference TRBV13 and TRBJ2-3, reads AAGVIQSPRHLIKEKRETATLKCYPIPRHDTVYWYQQGPGQDPQFLISFYEKMQSDKGSIPDRFSAQQFSDYHSELNMSSLELGDSALYFCASSVLGTDTQYFGPGTRLTVL.